This T cell receptor (beta chain) was sequenced in a study of T cells in Graves' hyperthyroidism and ophthalmopathy. RNA transcripts served as the template for amplifying TCR beta CDR3 regions. The HTBI primer set drove a first-round RT-PCR of the TCR CDR3. TCRdb processed the multiplex PCR reads anew with MiXCR; each CDR3 protein has one entry. The sample has hundreds of thousands of distinct CDR3 sequences, over 20% seen once; the top ten hold 50% to 75%. The CDR3 spans 16 residues. Germline V gene data show CDR1 as LNHDA and CDR2 as SQIVND (reference sequence). Trimming pared 3 bases from V and 5 bases from J, leaving 19 bases between. Disease duration was under 3 months in the ophthalmopathy patients, who also had a Clinical Activity Score of at least 3 and a NOSPECS grade of at least 4. Whole-study findings and limits: Also found in blood were most expanded thyroid clonotypes above 0.001. Ophthalmopathy stood apart from stable hyperthyroidism in a 13 V-J model.

This clonotype appeared a few times. Its antigen is not known. The receptor comes from a man between 25 and 39 years old with Graves' ophthalmopathy. Sequencing was carried out using blood. The chain joins TRBV19 to TRBJ2-5; a possible D gene is TRBD2 (6 bases). In DNA form, the CDR3 reads TGTGCCAGTAGTATCGCCGGAGGGCCGGTTCAGGAGACCCAGTACTTC. It encodes CASSIAGGPVQETQYF. The variable domain in full, with the rest retrieved from reference TRBV19 and TRBJ2-5, is DGGITQSPKYLFRKEGQNVTLSCEQNLNHDAMYWYRQDPGQGLRLIYYSQIVNDFQKGDIAEGYSVSREKKESFPLTVTSAQKNPTAFYLCASSIAGGPVQETQYFGPGTRLLVL.